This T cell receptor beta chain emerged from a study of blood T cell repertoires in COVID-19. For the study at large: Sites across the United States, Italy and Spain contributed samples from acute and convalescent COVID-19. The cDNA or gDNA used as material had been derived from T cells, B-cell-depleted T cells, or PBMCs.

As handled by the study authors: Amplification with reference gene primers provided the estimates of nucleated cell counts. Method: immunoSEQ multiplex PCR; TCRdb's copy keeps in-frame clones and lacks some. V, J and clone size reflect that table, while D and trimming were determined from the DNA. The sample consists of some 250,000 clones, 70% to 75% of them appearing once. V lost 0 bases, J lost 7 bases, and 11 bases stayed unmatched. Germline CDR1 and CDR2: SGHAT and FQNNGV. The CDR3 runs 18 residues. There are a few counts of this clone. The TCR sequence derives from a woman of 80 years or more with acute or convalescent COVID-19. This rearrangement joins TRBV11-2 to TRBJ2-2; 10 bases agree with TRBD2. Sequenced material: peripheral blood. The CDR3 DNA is TGTGCCAGCAGCTTAGATATCGCGCTAGCGGGAGATTTCGGGGAGCTGTTTTTT. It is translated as CASSLDIALAGDFGELFF.